Listed below are T cell receptor beta chains from one sample, sequenced in a study of T cell changes during pregnancy in multiple sclerosis. Profiling relied on immunoSEQ multiplex PCR, and the TCRdb table lists in-frame clones only, not all of them. The data contain 100,000 or so clones, roughly nine tenths of them singletons. Sequencing was performed on peripheral blood, taken after pregnancy. These TCRs come from a female donor with multiple sclerosis, enrolled in a pregnancy study. Each CDR3 is given with its conserved first and last residue. Fields, in order: CDR3 DNA, CDR3 protein, J gene, V gene, clone size, D gene. The D gene is left open where the match is weak. Where a row states a size, it is once, few, many or the class of an expanded clone; other rows omit it.

DNA: TGTGCTAGCAGCTGGCCACTAGCGGGGAGAGAGGAGACCCAGTACTTC
CDR3: CASSWPLAGREETQYF
J: TRBJ2-5
V: TRBV7-7
size: -
D: TRBD2

DNA: TGTGCCAGCAGCTTGGGGGACAGGAATCAGCCCCAGCATTTT
CDR3: CASSLGDRNQPQHF
J: TRBJ1-5
V: TRBV5-6
size: -
D: TRBD1

DNA: TGTGCCAGCAGTGAAGCTAAAGGAGGGGCTGAAGCTTTCTTT
CDR3: CASSEAKGGAEAFF
J: TRBJ1-1
V: TRBV6-1
size: -
D: -

DNA: TGCGCCAGCAGCTCTAGCGGGGGGCAGGGCAATGAGCAGTTCTTC
CDR3: CASSSSGGQGNEQFF
J: TRBJ2-1
V: TRBV5-1
size: -
D: TRBD2

DNA: TGTGCCATCAGTGAAGGAGGTCCCGGTGGCGTGCAGTTCTTC
CDR3: CAISEGGPGGVQFF
J: TRBJ2-1
V: TRBV10-3
size: -
D: -

DNA: TGCGCCAGCCAGGAGGCCGGGGAGCTGTTTTTT
CDR3: CASQEAGELFF
J: TRBJ2-2
V: TRBV4-1
size: -
D: -

DNA: TGTGCCAGCAGCTTGCTGCCGAGCTATGGCTACACCTTC
CDR3: CASSLLPSYGYTF
J: TRBJ1-2
V: TRBV5-8
size: -
D: -

DNA: TGTGCCAGCTCAGGACAGGGTCGCCAGCCCCAGCATTTT
CDR3: CASSGQGRQPQHF
J: TRBJ1-5
V: TRBV2
size: -
D: TRBD1

DNA: TGCGCCAGCAGCCCCCAGGGGGATCAGCCCCAGCATTTT
CDR3: CASSPQGDQPQHF
J: TRBJ1-5
V: TRBV5-1
size: -
D: TRBD1

DNA: TGTGCCAGCAGTTTACAACTAGCGGGGGGACAAGAGACCCAGTACTTC
CDR3: CASSLQLAGGQETQYF
J: TRBJ2-5
V: TRBV27
size: -
D: TRBD2

DNA: TGTGCCAGCAGCGTAGATAGGGGAGGCTTACCATATGGCTACACCTTC
CDR3: CASSVDRGGLPYGYTF
J: TRBJ1-2
V: TRBV9
size: -
D: -

DNA: TGTGCCAGCTCTAACCAGATAGTAGCAGGGGAGCAGTACTTC
CDR3: CASSNQIVAGEQYF
J: TRBJ2-7
V: TRBV18
size: -
D: -

DNA: TGTGCCAGCAGTCCGGGGGGTAATTCACCCCTCCACTTT
CDR3: CASSPGGNSPLHF
J: TRBJ1-6
V: TRBV6-1
size: -
D: -

DNA: TGTGCCAGCAGTCCCTACGTCCGAGAGACCCAGTACTTC
CDR3: CASSPYVRETQYF
J: TRBJ2-5
V: TRBV6-5
size: -
D: -

DNA: TGTGCCAGTAGTATAGCATCCCAGGGGGCGTACAGCTATGGCTACACCTTC
CDR3: CASSIASQGAYSYGYTF
J: TRBJ1-2
V: TRBV19
size: -
D: TRBD1

DNA: TGTGCCAGCAGCCCGGGTGGGGGACAGGGGTTTGGGGAGCTGTTTTTT
CDR3: CASSPGGGQGFGELFF
J: TRBJ2-2
V: TRBV5-4
size: many
D: TRBD1

DNA: TGTGCCAGCTCCCCCCAAAAGGGGAACTCTGGGGCCAACGTCCTGACTTTC
CDR3: CASSPQKGNSGANVLTF
J: TRBJ2-6
V: TRBV18
size: -
D: -

DNA: TGTGCCAGCAGTGTAGCCCTGTTGAATTCACCCCTCCACTTT
CDR3: CASSVALLNSPLHF
J: TRBJ1-6
V: TRBV25-1
size: -
D: -

DNA: TGCGCCAGCCGGCAGGGACTAGCGGGGGAAACCTACGAGCAGTACTTC
CDR3: CASRQGLAGETYEQYF
J: TRBJ2-7
V: TRBV5-1
size: -
D: TRBD2

DNA: TGTGCCTGGACGAGTGACTACGAGCAGTACTTC
CDR3: CAWTSDYEQYF
J: TRBJ2-7
V: TRBV30
size: -
D: -

DNA: TGCGCCAGCAGCTTGGCCACACCCTCCTACAATGAGCAGTTCTTC
CDR3: CASSLATPSYNEQFF
J: TRBJ2-1
V: TRBV5-1
size: once
D: -

DNA: TGTGCCAGCAGCCTCAGGACCGGGACAGGGGGAAGGAACACCATATATTTT
CDR3: CASSLRTGTGGRNTIYF
J: TRBJ1-3
V: TRBV13
size: -
D: TRBD1

DNA: TGCGCCAGCAGGGACAGGGAAGAGACCCAGTACTTC
CDR3: CASRDREETQYF
J: TRBJ2-5
V: TRBV5-1
size: -
D: TRBD1

DNA: TGTGCCAGCTCACAGGCTGGGGCCAAAAGGTTTGGCACTGAAGCTTTCTTT
CDR3: CASSQAGAKRFGTEAFF
J: TRBJ1-1
V: TRBV18
size: -
D: -

DNA: TGTGCCAGCAGCCCAGGGGTGCCTGAGCAGTTCTTC
CDR3: CASSPGVPEQFF
J: TRBJ2-1
V: TRBV11-2
size: once
D: -

DNA: TGTGCCACCAGCGCCGGACAGGGGCCCCTCCACTTT
CDR3: CATSAGQGPLHF
J: TRBJ1-6
V: TRBV15
size: few
D: TRBD1

DNA: TGTGCCAGCAGCAGGGACAGGGGGCTTGGCTACACCTTC
CDR3: CASSRDRGLGYTF
J: TRBJ1-2
V: TRBV7-9
size: -
D: TRBD1

DNA: TGTGCCAGCACTAGAGCAGGGTCCGCCGGGGAGCTGTTTTTT
CDR3: CASTRAGSAGELFF
J: TRBJ2-2
V: TRBV2
size: -
D: -

DNA: TGTGCCAGCAGCCAAGCCCTCGCGGGGGGCCGGGCAGATACGCAGTATTTT
CDR3: CASSQALAGGRADTQYF
J: TRBJ2-3
V: TRBV4-2
size: once
D: TRBD2

DNA: TGTGCCAGCAGTTACGTGTCCTCCCAGGAGACCCAGTACTTC
CDR3: CASSYVSSQETQYF
J: TRBJ2-5
V: TRBV6-5
size: -
D: -

DNA: TGTGCCAGCATCAGTGCAGGGGGAGGAATCTATGGCTACACCTTC
CDR3: CASISAGGGIYGYTF
J: TRBJ1-2
V: TRBV6-1
size: -
D: TRBD1

DNA: TGTGCCAGCGGGGGGGGACAGGGAGTTGGGGCTGAAGCTTTCTTT
CDR3: CASGGGQGVGAEAFF
J: TRBJ1-1
V: TRBV6-5
size: -
D: TRBD1

DNA: TGTGCCAGCAGCAAAGCGCAAGGGGGGGAGGACACTGAAGCTTTCTTT
CDR3: CASSKAQGGEDTEAFF
J: TRBJ1-1
V: TRBV21-1
size: -
D: -

DNA: TGCGCCAGCAGCTTGGGGGAGCGAGCACCCCTCCACTTT
CDR3: CASSLGERAPLHF
J: TRBJ1-6
V: TRBV5-1
size: -
D: -

DNA: TGTGCCAGCAGCGTCACAGGGGGGTACGAAAAACTGTTTTTT
CDR3: CASSVTGGYEKLFF
J: TRBJ1-4
V: TRBV9
size: -
D: TRBD1

DNA: TGTGCCAGCAGCCCAGCAAGACTAACTTACAATGAGCAGTTCTTC
CDR3: CASSPARLTYNEQFF
J: TRBJ2-1
V: TRBV11-2
size: -
D: -

DNA: TGTGCCAGCAGCTTAGTCGGGGGGGCCGGGGAGACCCAGTACTTC
CDR3: CASSLVGGAGETQYF
J: TRBJ2-5
V: TRBV11-1
size: -
D: TRBD2

DNA: TGTGCCATCCCCACCGGGGGAAAAGCCCCTCCCGACTACGAGCAGTACTTC
CDR3: CAIPTGGKAPPDYEQYF
J: TRBJ2-7
V: TRBV10-3
size: -
D: -

DNA: TGTGCCAGCAGCGCACGGACGGGGGGGAACACCGGGGAGCTGTTTTTT
CDR3: CASSARTGGNTGELFF
J: TRBJ2-2
V: TRBV9
size: -
D: TRBD2

DNA: TGTGCCAGCAGGCCCGACAGCGCCTACGAGCAGTACTTC
CDR3: CASRPDSAYEQYF
J: TRBJ2-7
V: TRBV2
size: -
D: -

DNA: TGTGCCAGCAGCCAAGGGACTAGCGGGGCGGTCGAGCAGTACTTC
CDR3: CASSQGTSGAVEQYF
J: TRBJ2-7
V: TRBV4-2
size: -
D: TRBD2

DNA: TGTGCCAGCAGCCAAGATGCGACAGACTATGGCTACACCTTC
CDR3: CASSQDATDYGYTF
J: TRBJ1-2
V: TRBV14
size: -
D: -

DNA: TGCGCCAGCAGCTCACGTATCACGGCAGATACGCAGTATTTT
CDR3: CASSSRITADTQYF
J: TRBJ2-3
V: TRBV5-1
size: -
D: -

DNA: TGTGCCAGCAGCGAACAGGGGGCGATTGATCGGGAGACCCAGTACTTC
CDR3: CASSEQGAIDRETQYF
J: TRBJ2-5
V: TRBV9
size: -
D: TRBD1

DNA: TGTGCCAGCAGCCTAGGGACAGACTTTAACAATGAGCAGTTCTTC
CDR3: CASSLGTDFNNEQFF
J: TRBJ2-1
V: TRBV11-2
size: -
D: TRBD1

DNA: TGTGCCAGCAGCTTCGGACTAGCCGAATCCAATGAGCAGTTCTTC
CDR3: CASSFGLAESNEQFF
J: TRBJ2-1
V: TRBV11-2
size: -
D: TRBD2

DNA: TGTGCCAGCAGGAAACTGGCTGAAGCTTTCTTT
CDR3: CASRKLAEAFF
J: TRBJ1-1
V: TRBV25-1
size: -
D: -

DNA: TGTGCCAGTAGTTCTCGGACAGGGAACGGTTCACCCCTCCACTTT
CDR3: CASSSRTGNGSPLHF
J: TRBJ1-6
V: TRBV19
size: few
D: TRBD1

DNA: TGTGCCAGCAGCCCCCCTGGGCAAGCTTACGAGCAGTACTTC
CDR3: CASSPPGQAYEQYF
J: TRBJ2-7
V: TRBV5-6
size: -
D: -

DNA: TGTGCCAGCAGCCCCGCGGCAGGGGTGAACAATGAGCAGTTCTTC
CDR3: CASSPAAGVNNEQFF
J: TRBJ2-1
V: TRBV5-6
size: -
D: -